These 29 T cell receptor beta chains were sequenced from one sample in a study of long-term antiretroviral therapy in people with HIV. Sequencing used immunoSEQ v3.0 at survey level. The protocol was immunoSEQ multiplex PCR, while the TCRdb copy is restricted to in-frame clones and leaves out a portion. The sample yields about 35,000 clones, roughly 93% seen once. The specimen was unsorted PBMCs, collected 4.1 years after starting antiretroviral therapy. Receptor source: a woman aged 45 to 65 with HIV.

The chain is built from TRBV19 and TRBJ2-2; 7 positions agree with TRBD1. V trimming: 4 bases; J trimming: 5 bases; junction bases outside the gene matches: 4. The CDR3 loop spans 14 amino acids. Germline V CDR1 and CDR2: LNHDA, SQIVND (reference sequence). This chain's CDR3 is CASSRDRRTGELFF. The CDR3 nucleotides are TGTGCCAGTAGTAGGGACAGACGAACCGGGGAGCTGTTTTTT.

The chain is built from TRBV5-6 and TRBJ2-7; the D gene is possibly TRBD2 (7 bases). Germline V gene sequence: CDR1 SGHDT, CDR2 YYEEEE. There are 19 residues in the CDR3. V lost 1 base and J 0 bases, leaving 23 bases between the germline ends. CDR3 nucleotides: TGTGCCAGCAGCTTGTTTTTCGGTCTGGCGGGGGCAAGCTCCTACGAGCAGTACTTC. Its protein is CASSLFFGLAGASSYEQYF.

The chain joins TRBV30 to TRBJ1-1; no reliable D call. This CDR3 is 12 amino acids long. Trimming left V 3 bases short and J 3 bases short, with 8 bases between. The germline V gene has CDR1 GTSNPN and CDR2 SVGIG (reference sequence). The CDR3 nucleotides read TGTGCCTGGAGGGCACGCGACACTGAAGCTTTCTTT. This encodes CAWRARDTEAFF.

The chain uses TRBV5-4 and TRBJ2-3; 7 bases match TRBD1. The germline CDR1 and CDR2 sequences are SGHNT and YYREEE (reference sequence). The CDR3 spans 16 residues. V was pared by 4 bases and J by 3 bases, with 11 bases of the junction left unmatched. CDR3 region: CASSQSPDRSTDTQYF. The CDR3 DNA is TGTGCCAGCAGCCAATCCCCGGACAGGAGTACAGATACGCAGTATTTT.

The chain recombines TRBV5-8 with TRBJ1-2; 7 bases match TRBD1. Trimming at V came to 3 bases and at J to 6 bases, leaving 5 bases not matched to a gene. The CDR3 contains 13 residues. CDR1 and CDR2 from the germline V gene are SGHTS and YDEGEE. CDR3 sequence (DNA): TGTGCCAGCAGCTCTTACAGGGGCGATGGCTACACCTTC. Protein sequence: CASSSYRGDGYTF.

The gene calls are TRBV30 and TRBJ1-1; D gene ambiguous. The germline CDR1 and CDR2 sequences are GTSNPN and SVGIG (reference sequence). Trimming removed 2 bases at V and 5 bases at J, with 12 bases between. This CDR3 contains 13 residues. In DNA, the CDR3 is TGTGCCTGGAGTCCCATGTTGGGAACTGAAGCTTTCTTT. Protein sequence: CAWSPMLGTEAFF.

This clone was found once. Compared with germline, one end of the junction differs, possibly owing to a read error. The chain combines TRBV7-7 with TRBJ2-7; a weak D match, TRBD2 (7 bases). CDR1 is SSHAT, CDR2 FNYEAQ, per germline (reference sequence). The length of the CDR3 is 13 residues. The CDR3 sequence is CASSLGGENEQYF. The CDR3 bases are TGTGCTAGCAGCTTAGGGGGGGAGAACGAGCAGTACTTC.

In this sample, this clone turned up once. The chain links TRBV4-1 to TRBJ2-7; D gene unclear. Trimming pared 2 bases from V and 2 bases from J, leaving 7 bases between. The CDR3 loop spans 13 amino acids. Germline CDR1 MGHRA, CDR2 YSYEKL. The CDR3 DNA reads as TGCGCCAGCAGCCAACTCGGCACCTACGAGCAGTACTTC. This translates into CASSQLGTYEQYF.

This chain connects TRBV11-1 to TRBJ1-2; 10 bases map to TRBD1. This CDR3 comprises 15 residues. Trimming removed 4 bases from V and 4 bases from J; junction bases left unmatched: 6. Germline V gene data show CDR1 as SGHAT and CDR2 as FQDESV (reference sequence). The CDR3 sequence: CASSSPGQGIYGYTF. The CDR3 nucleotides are TGTGCCAGCAGCTCGCCGGGACAGGGGATCTATGGCTACACCTTC.

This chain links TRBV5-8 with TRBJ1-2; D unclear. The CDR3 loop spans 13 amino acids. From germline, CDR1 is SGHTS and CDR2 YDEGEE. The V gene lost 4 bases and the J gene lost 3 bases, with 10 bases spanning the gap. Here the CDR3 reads CASSQNGDYGYTF. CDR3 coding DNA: TGTGCCAGCAGCCAGAACGGGGACTATGGCTACACCTTC.

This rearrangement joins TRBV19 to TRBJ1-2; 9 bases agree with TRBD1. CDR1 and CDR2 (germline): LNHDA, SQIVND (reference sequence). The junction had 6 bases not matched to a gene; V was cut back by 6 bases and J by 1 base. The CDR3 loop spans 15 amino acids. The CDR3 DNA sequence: TGTGCCAGTAGCTGGGACAGGGTTAGTAACTATGGCTACACCTTC. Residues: CASSWDRVSNYGYTF.

The CDR3 DNA follows: TGTGCCACCAGCAGAGGGGGAGGGGAAGCTGAAGCTTTCTTT. It yields the protein CATSRGGGEAEAFF. The chain uses TRBV15 and TRBJ1-1; D may be TRBD1 (5 bases). The CDR3 length is 14 residues. Germline CDR1 and CDR2: LNHNV and YYDKDF (reference sequence). V was shortened by 1 base and J by 6 bases, with 12 bases between the two germline ends.

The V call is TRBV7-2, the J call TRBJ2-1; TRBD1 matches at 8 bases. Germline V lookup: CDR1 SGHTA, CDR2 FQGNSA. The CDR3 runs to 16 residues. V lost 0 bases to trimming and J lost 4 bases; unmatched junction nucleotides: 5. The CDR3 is CASSLARQGAYNEQFF. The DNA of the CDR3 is TGTGCCAGCAGCTTAGCGAGGCAGGGGGCATACAATGAGCAGTTCTTC.

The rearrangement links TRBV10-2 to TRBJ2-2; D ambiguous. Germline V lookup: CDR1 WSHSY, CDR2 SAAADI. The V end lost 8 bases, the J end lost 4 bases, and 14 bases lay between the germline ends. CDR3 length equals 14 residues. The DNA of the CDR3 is TGCGCCAGCGGGGAAAACTGGGTCACCGGGGAGCTGTTTTTT. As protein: CASGENWVTGELFF.

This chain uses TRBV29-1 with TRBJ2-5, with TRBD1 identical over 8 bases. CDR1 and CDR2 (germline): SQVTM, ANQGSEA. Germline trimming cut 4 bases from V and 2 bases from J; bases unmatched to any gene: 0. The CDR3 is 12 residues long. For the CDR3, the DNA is TGCAGCGTTGGGACAGGGCAAGAGACCCAGTACTTC. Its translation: CSVGTGQETQYF.

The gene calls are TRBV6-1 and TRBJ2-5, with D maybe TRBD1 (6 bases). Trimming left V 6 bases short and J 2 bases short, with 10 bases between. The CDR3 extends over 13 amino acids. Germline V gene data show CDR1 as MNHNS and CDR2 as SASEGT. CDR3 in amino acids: CASSRGFQETQYF. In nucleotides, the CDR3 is TGTGCCAGCAGCAGGGGCTTTCAAGAGACCCAGTACTTC.

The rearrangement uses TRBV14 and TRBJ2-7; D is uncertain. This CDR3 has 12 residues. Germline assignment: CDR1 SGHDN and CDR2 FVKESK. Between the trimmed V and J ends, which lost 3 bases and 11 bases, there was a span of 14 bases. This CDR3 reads CASSHLIGREYF. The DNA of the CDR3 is TGTGCCAGCAGCCACCTGATTGGACGCGAGTACTTC. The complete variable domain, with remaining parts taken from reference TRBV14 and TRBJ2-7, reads EAGVTQFPSHSVIEKGQTVTLRCDPISGHDNLYWYRRVMGKEIKFLLHFVKESKQDESGMPNNRFLAERTGGTYSTLKVQPAELEDSGVYFCASSHLIGREYFGPGTRLTVT.

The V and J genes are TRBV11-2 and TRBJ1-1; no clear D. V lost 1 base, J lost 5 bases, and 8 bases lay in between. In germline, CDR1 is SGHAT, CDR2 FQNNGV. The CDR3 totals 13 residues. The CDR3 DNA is TGTGCCAGCAGCTTAGTCTTGGGGACTGAAGCTTTCTTT. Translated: CASSLVLGTEAFF.

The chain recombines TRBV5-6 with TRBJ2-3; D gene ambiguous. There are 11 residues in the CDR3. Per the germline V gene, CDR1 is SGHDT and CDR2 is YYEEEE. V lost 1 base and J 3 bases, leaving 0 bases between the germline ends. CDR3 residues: CASSLTDTQYF. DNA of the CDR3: TGTGCCAGCAGCTTGACAGATACGCAGTATTTT.

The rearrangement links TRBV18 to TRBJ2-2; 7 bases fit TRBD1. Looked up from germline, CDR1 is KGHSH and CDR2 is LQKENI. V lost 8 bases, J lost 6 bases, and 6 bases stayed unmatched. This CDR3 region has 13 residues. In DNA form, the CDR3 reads TGTGCCAGCGCGACGGGACAGTCCGGGGAGCTGTTTTTT. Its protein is CASATGQSGELFF.

CDR3 nucleotides: TGTGCCAGCAGCTTAGGTGTCAACTATGGCTACACCTTC. Translated, it gives CASSLGVNYGYTF. The chain has TRBV7-9 and TRBJ1-2, with D hard to call. The CDR3 has 13 residues. Germline CDR1 and CDR2: SEHNR and FQNEAQ (reference sequence). The V gene lost 1 base and the J gene lost 2 bases, with 5 bases spanning the gap.

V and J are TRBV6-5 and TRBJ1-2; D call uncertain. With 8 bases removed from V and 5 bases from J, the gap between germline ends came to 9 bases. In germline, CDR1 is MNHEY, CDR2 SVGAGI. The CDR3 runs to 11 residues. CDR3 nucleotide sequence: TGTGCCAGCCGACGTGGGTATGGCTACACCTTC. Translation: CASRRGYGYTF.

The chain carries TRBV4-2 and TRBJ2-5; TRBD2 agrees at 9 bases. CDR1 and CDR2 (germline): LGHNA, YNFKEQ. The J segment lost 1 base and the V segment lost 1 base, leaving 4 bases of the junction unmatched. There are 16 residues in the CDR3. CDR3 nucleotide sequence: TGTGCCAGCAGCCAAGGCGGTAGCGGGGGCCAAGAGACCCAGTACTTC. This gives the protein CASSQGGSGGQETQYF.

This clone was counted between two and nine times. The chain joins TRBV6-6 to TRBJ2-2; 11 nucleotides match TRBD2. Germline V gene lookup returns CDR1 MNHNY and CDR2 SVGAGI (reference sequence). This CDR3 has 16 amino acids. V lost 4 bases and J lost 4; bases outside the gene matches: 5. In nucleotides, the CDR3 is TGTGCCAGCAGTTTATCTAGCGGGGGGAGCACCGGGGAGCTGTTTTTT. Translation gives CASSLSSGGSTGELFF.

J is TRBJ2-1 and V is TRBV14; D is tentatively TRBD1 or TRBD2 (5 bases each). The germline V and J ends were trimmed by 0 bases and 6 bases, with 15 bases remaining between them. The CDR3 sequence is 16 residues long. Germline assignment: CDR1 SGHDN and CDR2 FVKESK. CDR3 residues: CASSQDLGAPGNEQFF. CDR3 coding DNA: TGTGCCAGCAGCCAAGATCTCGGGGCCCCCGGCAATGAGCAGTTCTTC.

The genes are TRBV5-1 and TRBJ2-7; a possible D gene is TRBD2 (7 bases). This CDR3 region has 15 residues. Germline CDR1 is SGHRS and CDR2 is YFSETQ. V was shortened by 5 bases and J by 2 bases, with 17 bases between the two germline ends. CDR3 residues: CASRERDNLAYEQYF. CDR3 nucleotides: TGCGCCAGCAGAGAGCGGGACAACCTAGCCTACGAGCAGTACTTC.

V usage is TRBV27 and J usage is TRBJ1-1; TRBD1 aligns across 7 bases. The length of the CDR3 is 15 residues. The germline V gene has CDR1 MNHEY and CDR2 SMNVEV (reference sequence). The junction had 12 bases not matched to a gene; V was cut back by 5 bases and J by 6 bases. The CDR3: CASSTLDRVSSEAFF. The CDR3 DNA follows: TGTGCCAGCAGTACCCTTGACAGGGTTTCGTCTGAAGCTTTCTTT.

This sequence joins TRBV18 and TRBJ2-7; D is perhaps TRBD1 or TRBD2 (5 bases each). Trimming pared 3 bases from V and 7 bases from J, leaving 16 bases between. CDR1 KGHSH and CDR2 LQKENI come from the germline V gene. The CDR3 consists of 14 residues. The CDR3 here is CASSPDPGPREQYF. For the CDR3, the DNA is TGTGCCAGCTCACCCGACCCGGGGCCGAGGGAGCAGTACTTC. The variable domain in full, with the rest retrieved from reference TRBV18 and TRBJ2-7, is NAGVMQNPRHLVRRRGQEARLRCSPMKGHSHVYWYRQLPEEGLKFMVYLQKENIIDESGMPKERFSAEFPKEGPSILRIQQVVRGDSAAYFCASSPDPGPREQYFGPGTRLTVT.

The CDR3 DNA reads as TGCGCCAGCAGCCCAGCCGGGACACGCTCCTATAATTCACCCCTCCACTTT. Protein product: CASSPAGTRSYNSPLHF. The chain carries TRBV5-1 and TRBJ1-6; D might be TRBD1 (6 bases). Trimming shortened V by 4 bases and J by 0 bases, and 14 bases separated the two germline ends. The CDR3 totals 17 residues. The germline gives CDR1 SGHRS, CDR2 YFSETQ. Using reference TRBV5-1 and TRBJ1-6 for the parts outside the CDR3, the full variable domain is KAGVTQTPRYLIKTRGQQVTLSCSPISGHRSVSWYQQTPGQGLQFLFEYFSETQRNKGNFPGRFSGRQFSNSRSEMNVSTLELGDSALYLCASSPAGTRSYNSPLHFGNGTRLTVT.